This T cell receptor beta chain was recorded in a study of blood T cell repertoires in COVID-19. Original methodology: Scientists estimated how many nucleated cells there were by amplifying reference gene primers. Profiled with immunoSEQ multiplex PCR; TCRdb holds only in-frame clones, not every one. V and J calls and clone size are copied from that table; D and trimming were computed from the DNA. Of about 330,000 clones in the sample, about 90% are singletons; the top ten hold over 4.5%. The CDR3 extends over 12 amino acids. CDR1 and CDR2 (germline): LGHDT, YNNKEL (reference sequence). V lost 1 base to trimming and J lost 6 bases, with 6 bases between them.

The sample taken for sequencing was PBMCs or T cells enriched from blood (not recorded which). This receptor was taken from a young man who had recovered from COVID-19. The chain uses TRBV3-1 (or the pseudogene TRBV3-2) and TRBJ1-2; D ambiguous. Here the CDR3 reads CASSQAENGYTF. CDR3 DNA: TGTGCCAGCAGCCAAGCTGAGAATGGCTACACCTTC.